This TCR beta chain was observed in a study of T cells after yellow fever vaccination. A single record per CDR3 protein comes from TCRdb applying MiXCR to the 5' RACE reads. The sample holds approximately 550,000 distinct CDR3 sequences, approximately 13% seen once. Trimming took off 6 bases at V and 4 bases at J, with 9 bases between the two ends. Germline V gives CDR1 MDHEN, CDR2 SYDVKM. CDR3 length: 12 amino acids. This clonotype was recorded a few times. The V call is TRBV28, the J call TRBJ1-2; D uncertain. The sequencing used PBMCs, collected on the day of the yellow fever booster vaccination. The receptor was isolated from a man aged 25-45 years who received the YFV17D yellow fever vaccine. CDR3 sequence (DNA): TGTGCCAGCAGGGCGGCCGGCTATGGCTACACCTTC. Encoded protein: CASRAAGYGYTF.